This T cell receptor beta chain is drawn from a study of post-analysis software for immune sequencing data. Regarding this clonotype: Its antigen is undetermined.

Study findings and constraints: A significant reduction in normalized Chao1 diversity was observed in multiple sclerosis patients versus controls. Samples made in the same batch grouped tightly together by F measure. There were a few TRBV segments more frequent in patients than controls, and TRBV5-6, TRBV5-1 and TRBV20-1 were among them.

Every TCR beta cDNA library bore unique molecular identifiers. TCRdb re-analysed the PCR reads in MiXCR, keeping a single row per CDR3 protein. This table has about 430,000 distinct CDR3 sequences, 30% to 40% appearing once. The CDR3 consists of 14 residues. V shed 6 bases and J shed 1 base, with 10 bases lying between them. The germline gives CDR1 MGHDK, CDR2 SYGVNS. The TCR comes from a girl aged 2 to 9 with multiple sclerosis. Material for sequencing was blood. The chain has TRBV25-1 and TRBJ2-1; D gene uncertain. CDR3 DNA: TGTGCCAGCAGGGATTCGCCGTCCTACAATGAGCAGTTCTTC. Amino acids: CASRDSPSYNEQFF.